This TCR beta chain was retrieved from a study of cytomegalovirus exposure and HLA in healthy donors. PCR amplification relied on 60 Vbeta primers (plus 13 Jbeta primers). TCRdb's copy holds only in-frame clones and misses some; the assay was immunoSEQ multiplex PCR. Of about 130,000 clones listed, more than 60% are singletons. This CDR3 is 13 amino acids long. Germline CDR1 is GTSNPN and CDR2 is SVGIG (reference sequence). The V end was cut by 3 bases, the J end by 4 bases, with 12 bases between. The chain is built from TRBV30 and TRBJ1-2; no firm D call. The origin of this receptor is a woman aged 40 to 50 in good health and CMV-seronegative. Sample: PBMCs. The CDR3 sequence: CAWRAGLTYGYTF. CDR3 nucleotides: TGTGCCTGGAGGGCAGGTTTGACCTATGGCTACACCTTC.